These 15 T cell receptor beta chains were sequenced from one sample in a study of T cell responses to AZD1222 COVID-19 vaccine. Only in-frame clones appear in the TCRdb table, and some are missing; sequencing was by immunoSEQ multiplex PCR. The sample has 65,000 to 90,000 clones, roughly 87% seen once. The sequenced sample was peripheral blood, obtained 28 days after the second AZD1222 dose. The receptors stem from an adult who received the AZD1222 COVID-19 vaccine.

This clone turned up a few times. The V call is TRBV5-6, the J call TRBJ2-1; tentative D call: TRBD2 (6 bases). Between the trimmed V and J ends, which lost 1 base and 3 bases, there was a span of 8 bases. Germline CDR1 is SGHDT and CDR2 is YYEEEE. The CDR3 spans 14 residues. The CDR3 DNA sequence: TGTGCCAGCAGCTTGAGGCGGGACTACAATGAGCAGTTCTTC. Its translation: CASSLRRDYNEQFF.

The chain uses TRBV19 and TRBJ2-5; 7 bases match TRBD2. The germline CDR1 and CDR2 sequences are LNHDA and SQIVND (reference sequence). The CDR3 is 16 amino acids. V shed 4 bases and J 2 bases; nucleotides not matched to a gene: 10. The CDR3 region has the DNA TGTGCCAGTAGTAAATGGGCCTGGGGAGGGCAAGAGACCCAGTACTTC. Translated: CASSKWAWGGQETQYF.

CDR3 nucleotides: TGTGCCAGCAGCGCAAATTACAGGGCTGGCGGCTACACCTTC. This translates into CASSANYRAGGYTF. The V gene is TRBV9, the J gene TRBJ1-2; maybe TRBD1 (6 bases). From germline, CDR1 is SGDLS and CDR2 YYNGEE. The V and J ends lost 3 bases and 8 bases respectively, with 17 bases between them. This CDR3 has 14 amino acids.

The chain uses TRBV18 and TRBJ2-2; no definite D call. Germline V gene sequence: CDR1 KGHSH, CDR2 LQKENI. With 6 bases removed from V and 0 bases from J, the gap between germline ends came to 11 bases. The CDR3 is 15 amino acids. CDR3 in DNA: TGTGCCAGCTCCCCTAGGGCAGCGAACACCGGGGAGCTGTTTTTT. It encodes CASSPRAANTGELFF.

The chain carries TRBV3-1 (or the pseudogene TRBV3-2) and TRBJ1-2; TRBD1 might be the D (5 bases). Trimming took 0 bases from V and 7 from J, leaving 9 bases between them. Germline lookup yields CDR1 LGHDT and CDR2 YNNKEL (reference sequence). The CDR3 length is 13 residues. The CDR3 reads CASSQEKGLGYTF. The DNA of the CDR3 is TGTGCCAGCAGCCAAGAAAAGGGACTTGGCTACACCTTC.

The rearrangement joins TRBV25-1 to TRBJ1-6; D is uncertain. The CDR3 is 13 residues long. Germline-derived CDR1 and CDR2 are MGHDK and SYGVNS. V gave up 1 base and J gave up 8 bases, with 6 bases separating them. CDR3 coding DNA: TGTGCCAGCAGTGAATTTTACTATTCACCCCTCCACTTT. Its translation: CASSEFYYSPLHF.

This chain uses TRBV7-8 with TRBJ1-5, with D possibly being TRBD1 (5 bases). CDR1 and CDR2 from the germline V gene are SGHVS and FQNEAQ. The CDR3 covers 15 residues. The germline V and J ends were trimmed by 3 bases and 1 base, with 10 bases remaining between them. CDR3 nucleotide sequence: TGTGCCAGCAGCTTGGACATAGAAAGCAATCAGCCCCAGCATTTT. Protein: CASSLDIESNQPQHF. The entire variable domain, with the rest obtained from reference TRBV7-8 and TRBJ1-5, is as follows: GAGVSQSPRYKVAKRGQDVALRCDPISGHVSLFWYQQALGQGPEFLTYFQNEAQLDKSGLPSDRFFAERPEGSVSTLKIQRTQQEDSAVYLCASSLDIESNQPQHFGDGTRLSIL.

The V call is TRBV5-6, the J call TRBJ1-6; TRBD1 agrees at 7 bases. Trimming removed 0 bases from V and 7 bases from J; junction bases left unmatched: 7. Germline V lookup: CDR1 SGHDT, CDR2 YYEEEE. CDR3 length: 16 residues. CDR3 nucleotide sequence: TGTGCCAGCAGCTTGGGACAGGGCGTTGGAAATTCACCCCTCCACTTT. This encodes CASSLGQGVGNSPLHF.

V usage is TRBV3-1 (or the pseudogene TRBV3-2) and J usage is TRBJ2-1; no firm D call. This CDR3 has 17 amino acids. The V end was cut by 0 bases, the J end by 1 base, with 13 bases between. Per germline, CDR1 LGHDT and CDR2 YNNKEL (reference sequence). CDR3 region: CASSQEVISTSYNEQFF. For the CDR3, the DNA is TGTGCCAGCAGCCAAGAGGTCATTAGTACATCCTACAATGAGCAGTTCTTC.

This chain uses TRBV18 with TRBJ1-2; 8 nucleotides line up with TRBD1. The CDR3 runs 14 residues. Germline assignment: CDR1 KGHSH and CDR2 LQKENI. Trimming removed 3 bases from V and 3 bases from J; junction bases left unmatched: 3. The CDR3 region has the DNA TGTGCCAGCTCACCCCCGACAGGGGACTATGGCTACACCTTC. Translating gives CASSPPTGDYGYTF.

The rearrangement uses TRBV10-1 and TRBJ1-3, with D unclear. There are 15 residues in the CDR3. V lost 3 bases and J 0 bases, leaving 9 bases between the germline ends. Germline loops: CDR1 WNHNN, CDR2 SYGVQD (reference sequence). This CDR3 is CASSDPGPSGNTIYF. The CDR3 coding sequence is TGCGCCAGCAGTGATCCAGGCCCCTCTGGAAACACCATATATTTT.

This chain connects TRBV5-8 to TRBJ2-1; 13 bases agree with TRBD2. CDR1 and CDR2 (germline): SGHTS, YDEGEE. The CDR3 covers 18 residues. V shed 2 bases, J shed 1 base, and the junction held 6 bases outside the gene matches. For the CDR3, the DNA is TGTGCCAGCAGCTTTACTAGCGGGAGGGCCGGTTCCTACAATGAGCAGTTCTTC. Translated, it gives CASSFTSGRAGSYNEQFF.

The CDR3 loop reads CATSAGTSPSTDTQYF. The CDR3 nucleotides are TGTGCCACCAGTGCGGGCACTAGTCCTAGCACAGATACGCAGTATTTT. The V gene is TRBV24-1, the J gene TRBJ2-3; D perhaps matches TRBD2 (5 bases). CDR1 KGHDR and CDR2 SFDVKD come from the germline V gene. The CDR3 runs to 16 residues. The V end was cut by 5 bases, the J end by 0 bases, with 14 bases between.

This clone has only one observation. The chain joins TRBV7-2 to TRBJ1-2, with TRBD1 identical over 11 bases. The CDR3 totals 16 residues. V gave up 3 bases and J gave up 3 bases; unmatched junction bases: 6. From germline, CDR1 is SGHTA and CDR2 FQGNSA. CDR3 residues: CASSFSGQGGYYGYTF. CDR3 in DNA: TGTGCCAGCAGCTTTTCGGGACAGGGGGGCTACTATGGCTACACCTTC.

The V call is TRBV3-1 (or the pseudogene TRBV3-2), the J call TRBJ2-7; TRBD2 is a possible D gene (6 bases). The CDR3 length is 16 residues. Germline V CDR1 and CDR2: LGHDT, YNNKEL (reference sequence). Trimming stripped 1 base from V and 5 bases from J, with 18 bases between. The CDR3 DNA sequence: TGTGCCAGCAGCCAAGCAGGTGGAAGCGGGCTCCACGAGCAGTACTTC. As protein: CASSQAGGSGLHEQYF.